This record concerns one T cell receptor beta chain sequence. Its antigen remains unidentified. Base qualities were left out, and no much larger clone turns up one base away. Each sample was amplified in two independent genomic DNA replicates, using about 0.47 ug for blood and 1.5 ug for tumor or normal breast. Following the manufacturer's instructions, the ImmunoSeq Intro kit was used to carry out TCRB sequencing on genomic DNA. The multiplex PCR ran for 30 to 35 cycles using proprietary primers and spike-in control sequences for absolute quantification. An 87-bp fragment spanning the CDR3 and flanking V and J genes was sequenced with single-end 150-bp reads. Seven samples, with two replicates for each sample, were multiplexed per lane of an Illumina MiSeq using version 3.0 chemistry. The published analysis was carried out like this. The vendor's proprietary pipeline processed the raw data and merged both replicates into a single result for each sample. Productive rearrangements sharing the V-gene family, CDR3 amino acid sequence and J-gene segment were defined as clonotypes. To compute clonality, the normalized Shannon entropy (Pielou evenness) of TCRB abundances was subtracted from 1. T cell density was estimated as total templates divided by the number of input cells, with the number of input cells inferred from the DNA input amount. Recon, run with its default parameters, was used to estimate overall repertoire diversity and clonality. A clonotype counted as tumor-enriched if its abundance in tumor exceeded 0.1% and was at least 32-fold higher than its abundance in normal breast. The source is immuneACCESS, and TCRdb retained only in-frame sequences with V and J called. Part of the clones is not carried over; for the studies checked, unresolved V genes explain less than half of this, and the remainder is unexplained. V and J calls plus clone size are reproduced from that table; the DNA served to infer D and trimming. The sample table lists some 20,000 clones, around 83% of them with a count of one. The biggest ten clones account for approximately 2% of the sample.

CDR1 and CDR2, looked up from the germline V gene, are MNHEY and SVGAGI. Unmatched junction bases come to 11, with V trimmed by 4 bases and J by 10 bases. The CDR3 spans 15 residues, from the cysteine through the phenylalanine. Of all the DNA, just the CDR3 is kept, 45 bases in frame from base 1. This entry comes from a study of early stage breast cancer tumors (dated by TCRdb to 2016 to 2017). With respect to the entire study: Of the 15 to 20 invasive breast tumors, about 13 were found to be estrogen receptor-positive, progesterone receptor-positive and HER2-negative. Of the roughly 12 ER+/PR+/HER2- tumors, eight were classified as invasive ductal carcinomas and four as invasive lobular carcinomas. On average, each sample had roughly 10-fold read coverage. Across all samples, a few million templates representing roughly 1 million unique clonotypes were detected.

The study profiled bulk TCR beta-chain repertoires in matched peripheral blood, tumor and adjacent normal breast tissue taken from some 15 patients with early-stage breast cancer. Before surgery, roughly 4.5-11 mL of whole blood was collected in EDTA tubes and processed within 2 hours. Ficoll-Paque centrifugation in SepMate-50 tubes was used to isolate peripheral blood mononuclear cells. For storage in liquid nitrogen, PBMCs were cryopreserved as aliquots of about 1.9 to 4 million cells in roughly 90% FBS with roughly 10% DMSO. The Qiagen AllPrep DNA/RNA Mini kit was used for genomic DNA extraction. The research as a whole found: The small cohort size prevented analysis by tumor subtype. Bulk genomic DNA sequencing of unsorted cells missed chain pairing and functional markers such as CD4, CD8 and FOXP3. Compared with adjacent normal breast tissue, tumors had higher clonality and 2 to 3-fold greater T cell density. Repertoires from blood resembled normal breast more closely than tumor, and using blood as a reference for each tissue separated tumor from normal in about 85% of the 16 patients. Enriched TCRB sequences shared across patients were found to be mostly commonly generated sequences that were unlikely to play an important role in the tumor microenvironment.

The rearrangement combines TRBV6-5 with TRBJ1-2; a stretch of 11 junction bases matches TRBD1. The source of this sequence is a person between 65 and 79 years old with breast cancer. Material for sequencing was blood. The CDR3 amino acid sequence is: CASSSHNRDRGVYTF. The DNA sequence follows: TGTGCCAGCAGTTCACACAACCGGGACAGGGGGGTCTACACCTTC.